This TCR beta chain was retrieved from a study of T-cell memory formation after mild COVID-19. As for the study in general: Each donor largely had its own TCR clusters.

With respect to this clonotype: Its antigen is undetermined.

The CDR3 is made up of 16 amino acids. CDR1 and CDR2 from the germline V gene are SGHVS and FQNEAQ. V gave up 2 bases and J gave up 3 bases, with 13 bases separating them. TCRdb recomputed calls from the 5' RACE reads with MiXCR, one row per CDR3 protein. The sample includes 250,000 to 350,000 distinct CDR3 sequences, 15% to 20% seen only once; the top ten take 22%. Overall study findings and caveats: A second wave expanding day 15 to 37 was CD4+-biased; contracting clones were balanced. Researchers could not confirm that second-wave clones peaking on day 37 targeted SARS-CoV-2. Prior to infection, memory already included some responding clones, suggesting cross-reactive memory joined.

The receptor was derived from a man aged 18 to 29 who had mild COVID-19 (a few samples of this study predate the infection). Cell type and time point are not known. V is TRBV7-8 and J is TRBJ2-2, with D perhaps TRBD2 (5 bases). Source material: PBMCs or a T cell subset sorted from them (not recorded which). The CDR3 reads CASSLLRASYTGELFF. The CDR3 nucleotides read TGTGCCAGCAGCTTACTTAGGGCTAGCTACACCGGGGAGCTGTTTTTT.